The 27 T cell receptor beta chains given below trace back to one sample, sequenced in a study of cytomegalovirus exposure and HLA in healthy donors (TCRdb year 2017). Receptors were amplified or captured by the immunoSEQ multiplex PCR assay. The multiplex PCR relied on a mix of 60 forward primers for TCR Vbeta segments and 13 reverse primers for TCR Jbeta segments. Held by TCRdb, this immuneACCESS table contains in-frame sequences only and omits some clones. Under half of the omission traces to an unresolved V gene where checked; the cause of the rest is unknown. The sample contains some 120,000 clones, about 10% of them found a single time. About 4.6% of the sample comes from the top ten. Material: PBMCs. The receptors were gathered from a woman in her late teens or twenties in good health and CMV-seropositive.

There are a few counts of this clone. The V gene is TRBV27, the J gene TRBJ2-2, with 7 bases aligning to TRBD1. CDR1 is MNHEY, CDR2 SMNVEV, per germline (reference sequence). The CDR3 covers 16 residues. V shed 5 bases, J shed 5 bases, and the junction held 11 bases outside the gene matches. The CDR3 sequence is CASSKIDKGATGELFF. DNA for the CDR3: TGTGCCAGCAGTAAAATCGATAAGGGGGCAACCGGGGAGCTGTTTTTT.

V is TRBV19 and J is TRBJ2-7; D possibly corresponds to TRBD1 (5 bases). CDR1 and CDR2 from the germline V gene are LNHDA and SQIVND (reference sequence). Trimming left V 7 bases short and J 1 base short, with 8 bases between. The CDR3 sequence is 12 residues long. CDR3 in amino acids: CASKQGSYEQYF. The CDR3 bases are TGTGCCAGTAAGCAGGGTTCCTACGAGCAGTACTTC.

J is TRBJ2-7 and V is TRBV12-5; D not resolved. The CDR3 extends over 12 amino acids. V was pared by 1 base and J by 5 bases, with 6 bases between. Germline V CDR1 and CDR2: LGHNT, FRNRAP. CDR3 DNA: TGTGCTAGTGGTTTGGGCCGCGACGAGCAGTACTTC. Translating gives CASGLGRDEQYF. Drawing the rest from reference TRBV12-5 and TRBJ2-7, the complete variable domain is DARVTQTPRHKVTEMGQEVTMRCQPILGHNTVFWYRQTMMQGLELLAYFRNRAPLDDSGMPKDRFSAEMPDATLATLKIQPSEPRDSAVYFCASGLGRDEQYFGPGTRLTVT.

Of note for this clone: Other DNA sequences in this sample translate to the same CDR3. The chain joins TRBV5-1 to TRBJ2-1; 10 bases map to TRBD1. This CDR3 spans 14 amino acids. Germline CDR1 is SGHRS and CDR2 is YFSETQ. V lost 4 bases and J lost 8; bases outside the gene matches: 6. CDR3 nucleotide sequence: TGCGCCAGCAGCCCCGGACAGGGGGTCGATGAGCAGTTCTTC. This translates into CASSPGQGVDEQFF.

This chain connects TRBV6-1 to TRBJ2-7; 14 nucleotides agree with TRBD2. The CDR3 covers 15 residues. The trim removed 3 bases at V and 9 bases at J, leaving 7 bases unmatched. Germline V gene lookup returns CDR1 MNHNS and CDR2 SASEGT. The CDR3 spells CASSEATSGRAPQYF. The CDR3 DNA follows: TGTGCCAGCAGTGAGGCGACTAGCGGGAGGGCACCGCAGTACTTC.

This clone was observed a few times. This chain joins TRBV1 and TRBJ2-1; no DNA check was done on the table's D call, TRBD2. TRBV1 is assigned pseudogene status. This CDR3 is 16 amino acids long. The CDR3 region is CTSSSFPGLARRKQFF. For the CDR3, the DNA is TGCACCAGCAGCTCATTTCCGGGACTAGCGAGAAGAAAGCAGTTCTTC.

The gene calls are TRBV15 and TRBJ2-7; possible D gene TRBD1, 6 bases. This CDR3 spans 15 amino acids. V lost 0 bases, J lost 0 bases, and 9 bases lay in between. Per germline, CDR1 LNHNV and CDR2 YYDKDF (reference sequence). The CDR3: CATSRDRTDSYEQYF. DNA of the CDR3: TGTGCCACCAGCAGAGATAGGACAGACTCCTACGAGCAGTACTTC.

This clone has only a few counts. This sequence joins TRBV11-2 and TRBJ2-5, with 7 bases that match TRBD1. Germline-derived CDR1 and CDR2 are SGHAT and FQNNGV. This CDR3 contains 19 residues. With 1 base clipped from V and 3 bases from J, the junction kept 17 bases outside the gene matches. The CDR3 reads CASSLGPLSAGTAKETQYF. The CDR3 DNA reads as TGTGCCAGCAGCTTAGGCCCTTTATCCGCCGGGACAGCTAAAGAGACCCAGTACTTC. Full variable domain (missing parts from reference TRBV11-2 and TRBJ2-5): EAGVAQSPRYKIIEKRQSVAFWCNPISGHATLYWYQQILGQGPKLLIQFQNNGVVDDSQLPKDRFSAERLKGVDSTLKIQPAKLEDSAVYLCASSLGPLSAGTAKETQYFGPGTRLLVL.

This clone appeared a few times. The same CDR3 is also encoded by other DNA sequences in this sample. This rearrangement joins TRBV7-9 to TRBJ2-3, with 7 positions matching TRBD1. The CDR3 length is 14 residues. Germline V gives CDR1 SEHNR, CDR2 FQNEAQ (reference sequence). V dropped 5 bases and J dropped 9; count of bases not matched to a gene: 11. The CDR3 region is CASSKGQMRNTQYF. The CDR3 nucleotides read TGTGCCAGCAGCAAGGGACAGATGAGGAACACGCAGTATTTT. Full variable domain (rest looked up from reference TRBV7-9 and TRBJ2-3): DTGVSQNPRHKITKRGQNVTFRCDPISEHNRLYWYRQTLGQGPEFLTYFQNEAQLEKSRLLSDRFSAERPKGSFSTLEIQRTEQGDSAMYLCASSKGQMRNTQYFGPGTRLTVL.

This clone was found a few times. The chain uses TRBV5-1 and TRBJ2-3, with 8 nucleotides matching TRBD2. Germline assignment: CDR1 SGHRS and CDR2 YFSETQ. V lost 4 bases to trimming and J lost 1 base; unmatched junction nucleotides: 5. The CDR3 is 15 residues long. CDR3 DNA: TGCGCCAGCAGCGGGACTAGTCTCCGCACAGATACGCAGTATTTT. Residues: CASSGTSLRTDTQYF.

The rearrangement uses TRBV4-2 and TRBJ2-5; 8 bases are shared with TRBD2. Germline loops: CDR1 LGHNA, CDR2 YNFKEQ. V shed 0 bases, J shed 4 bases, and the junction held 1 base outside the gene matches. This CDR3 is 14 amino acids long. This CDR3 reads CASSQDSGRETQYF. CDR3 nucleotides: TGTGCCAGCAGCCAAGACAGCGGGAGAGAGACCCAGTACTTC.

In this sample, this clone turned up a few times. The chain combines TRBV19 with TRBJ2-5, with D perhaps TRBD1 (6 bases). Germline lookup yields CDR1 LNHDA and CDR2 SQIVND (reference sequence). V was clipped by 5 bases and J by 5 bases, with 12 bases between them. This CDR3 is 13 amino acids long. The CDR3 spells CASSSTGSETQYF. CDR3 nucleotide sequence: TGTGCCAGTAGTTCCACAGGGTCGGAGACCCAGTACTTC.

The sample holds a few counts of this clone. The genes are TRBV4-1 and TRBJ2-1; D is possibly TRBD2 (6 bases). From germline, CDR1 is MGHRA and CDR2 YSYEKL. CDR3 length: 16 residues. Trimming left V 0 bases short and J 9 bases short, with 18 bases between. In DNA, the CDR3 is TGCGCCAGCAGCCAAGATCCCGGCGGGGAGAAGGGTGAGCAGTTCTTC. The encoded protein is CASSQDPGGEKGEQFF.

This clone was counted only a few times. CDR3 sequence: CATSRDLGTDTQYF. CDR3 bases: TGTGCCACCAGCAGGGACTTGGGCACAGATACGCAGTATTTT. The chain carries TRBV15 and TRBJ2-3; D is perhaps TRBD2 (5 bases). The germline V gene encodes CDR1 LNHNV and CDR2 YYDKDF (reference sequence). The CDR3 consists of 14 residues. The germline V and J ends were trimmed by 3 bases and 1 base, with 8 bases remaining between them.

This clone was picked up a small number of times. The rearrangement joins TRBV25-1 to TRBJ1-5, with D possibly being TRBD1 (6 bases). V dropped 5 bases and J dropped 7 bases, with 12 bases sitting between them. Germline V gene data show CDR1 as MGHDK and CDR2 as SYGVNS. This CDR3 contains 13 residues. As DNA, the CDR3 is TGTGCCAGCAGTTCAGGACAGTCCCAGCCCCAGCATTTT. Protein sequence: CASSSGQSQPQHF.

This chain uses TRBV4-1 with TRBJ1-1; perhaps TRBD1 as D (6 bases). With 0 bases removed from V and 8 bases from J, the gap between germline ends came to 13 bases. Germline values: CDR1 MGHRA, CDR2 YSYEKL. The CDR3 contains 14 residues. CDR3 residues: CASSQDHGGLEAFF. In DNA, the CDR3 is TGCGCCAGCAGCCAAGATCATGGGGGCTTGGAAGCTTTCTTT.

Of note for this clone: The junction shows a germline mismatch at one end, possibly a read error. This chain links TRBV7-3 with TRBJ2-3, with TRBD2 matching over 13 bases. Per the germline V gene, CDR1 is SGHTA and CDR2 is FQGTGA. The CDR3 loop spans 19 amino acids. In nucleotides, the CDR3 is TGTGCCAGCAGTTTAACTTTGGGGACTAGCGGGATCGGGACAGATACGCAGTATTTT. This sequence encodes CASSLTLGTSGIGTDTQYF. Drawing the rest from reference TRBV7-3 and TRBJ2-3, the complete variable domain is GAGVSQTPSNKVTEKGKYVELRCDPISGHTALYWYRQSLGQGPEFLIYFQGTGAADDSGLPNDRFFAVRPEGSVSTLKIQRTERGDSAVYLCASSLTLGTSGIGTDTQYFGPGTRLTVL.

The V and J genes are TRBV27 and TRBJ2-1, with 12 bases aligning to TRBD2. This CDR3 has 15 residues. The V segment lost 3 bases and the J segment 7 bases; nucleotides outside the gene matches: 4. Germline V gene lookup returns CDR1 MNHEY and CDR2 SMNVEV (reference sequence). CDR3 residues: CASSLTSGSYNEQFF. The CDR3 nucleotides are TGTGCCAGCAGTTTGACTAGCGGGAGCTATAATGAGCAGTTCTTC.

The rearrangement uses TRBV6-1 and TRBJ2-7; unclear D gene. The CDR3 is 13 residues long. Germline values: CDR1 MNHNS, CDR2 SASEGT. Trimming shortened V by 8 bases and J by 2 bases, and 13 bases separated the two germline ends. CDR3 nucleotide sequence: TGTGCCAGCCGCCCAGCAGCGACCTACGAGCAGTACTTC. Translation gives CASRPAATYEQYF.

This clone was seen once. The V and J genes are TRBV2 and TRBJ2-5; D is possibly TRBD1 (6 bases). CDR3 length equals 16 residues. Trimming cost V 6 bases and J 3 bases, with 20 bases left between them. Germline V gene lookup returns CDR1 SNHLY and CDR2 FYNNEI. CDR3 bases: TGTGCCAGCAGGGAGGACAGTACCCGCCCGAAAGAGACCCAGTACTTC. Translating gives CASREDSTRPKETQYF. Using reference TRBV2 and TRBJ2-5 for the parts outside the CDR3, the full variable domain is EPEVTQTPSHQVTQMGQEVILRCVPISNHLYFYWYRQILGQKVEFLVSFYNNEISEKSEIFDDQFSVERPDGSNFTLKIRSTKLEDSAMYFCASREDSTRPKETQYFGPGTRLLVL.

This clone was detected only a few times. The chain is built from TRBV28 and TRBJ2-7; no firm D call. V was trimmed by 2 bases and J by 1 base, leaving 9 bases between them. The CDR3 extends over 14 amino acids. Germline CDR1 is MDHEN and CDR2 is SYDVKM. The CDR3 nucleotides are TGTGCCAGCAGTTTACTGCAGACATCCTACGAGCAGTACTTC. It yields the protein CASSLLQTSYEQYF.

The chain has TRBV7-2 and TRBJ2-7; 8 positions match TRBD2. Trimming cost V 1 base and J 6 bases; bases outside gene matches: 5. The germline gives CDR1 SGHTA, CDR2 FQGNSA. The CDR3 spans 14 residues. The CDR3 DNA reads as TGTGCCAGCAGCTTAGGGAGCGGGAGCACCGAGCAGTACTTC. Translated: CASSLGSGSTEQYF.

The V call is TRBV28, the J call TRBJ1-2; no definite D call. The germline gives CDR1 MDHEN, CDR2 SYDVKM. The V gene lost 3 bases and the J gene lost 6 bases, with 2 bases spanning the gap. The CDR3 consists of 10 residues. The CDR3 DNA sequence: TGTGCCAGCAGTTTCAATGGCTACACCTTC. It yields the protein CASSFNGYTF.

In its sample, this clone ranks as medium-sized. The rearrangement links TRBV6-1 to TRBJ1-1; D might be TRBD1 (6 bases). The CDR3 has 11 amino acids. Germline assignment: CDR1 MNHNS and CDR2 SASEGT. The V and J ends lost 11 bases and 3 bases respectively, with 10 bases between them. CDR3 nucleotide sequence: TGTGCCGGCCAGGGGTACACTGAAGCTTTCTTT. The encoded protein is CAGQGYTEAFF.

A word on this clone: Mismatch with germline at one junction end may stem from a read error. The chain employs TRBV7-7 and TRBJ2-7; 9 bases align to TRBD2. The V gene's germline CDR1 is SSHAT and CDR2 FNYEAQ (reference sequence). There are 15 residues in the CDR3. In DNA form, the CDR3 reads TGTGCTAGCAGCTTGGGTAGCGGGAGTACCTACGAGCAGTACTTC. Its translation is CASSLGSGSTYEQYF.

The rearrangement uses TRBV5-1 and TRBJ1-4; 7 bases map to TRBD1. The CDR3 consists of 17 residues. With 3 bases clipped from V and 5 bases from J, the junction kept 13 bases outside the gene matches. CDR1 SGHRS and CDR2 YFSETQ come from the germline V gene. The CDR3 nucleotides are TGCGCCAGCAGCTGGGTATTAGGGGACAGTACAAATGAAAAACTGTTTTTT. It codes for CASSWVLGDSTNEKLFF.

This clone turned up a few times. The J gene is TRBJ1-3, the V gene TRBV30, with D possibly matching TRBD1 (6 bases). Trimming shortened V by 1 base and J by 0 bases, and 10 bases separated the two germline ends. The germline gives CDR1 GTSNPN, CDR2 SVGIG (reference sequence). This CDR3 has 15 residues. The CDR3 spells CAWSGGTSSGNTIYF. The CDR3 bases are TGTGCCTGGAGTGGAGGGACATCCTCTGGAAACACCATATATTTT.